The 21 T cell receptor beta chains reported below all come from one sample, sequenced in a study of molecular identifiers for immune sequencing clone quantification. TCRdb passed the PCR reads through MiXCR, listing each CDR3 protein once. The table lists under 600,000 distinct CDR3 sequences, around a fifth of them singletons, with about 0.8% in the top ten. Input material: naive CD8+ T cells from blood, with Jurkat cell RNA spiked in. This sample's subset: FACS-sorted CD8+CD4-CCR7+CD45RA+ naive T cells. The receptors originated from a human donor in good health. Some libraries in this study had Jurkat cell RNA spiked in.

With regard to this clonotype: A much larger clone lies one base from this, so it may be a read error. J is TRBJ2-1 and V is TRBV11-2, with TRBD2 as a possible D gene (6 bases). This CDR3 is built from 17 residues. V lost 7 bases and J 1 base, leaving 20 bases between the germline ends. Germline V gene data show CDR1 as SGHAT and CDR2 as FQNNGV. The CDR3 sequence is CASNLDGTLGSYNEQFF. DNA of the CDR3: TGTGCCAGCAATTTAGACGGGACTCTCGGGTCCTACAATGAGCAGTTCTTC.

This clonotype has at least ten counts. The chain is built from TRBV4-3 and TRBJ1-5, with D unclear. CDR1 is LGHNA and CDR2 is YSLEER in the germline V gene. This CDR3 has 15 amino acids. The V end lost 0 bases, the J end lost 0 bases, and 6 bases lay between the germline ends. CDR3 nucleotide sequence: TGCGCCAGCAGCCAAGATCTGTCTAGCAATCAGCCCCAGCATTTT. This sequence encodes CASSQDLSSNQPQHF.

This clonotype was observed at least ten times. The chain joins TRBV5-1 to TRBJ1-1; 9 bases agree with TRBD1. This CDR3 comprises 15 residues. V lost 3 bases and J lost 1; bases outside the gene matches: 4. CDR1 is SGHRS and CDR2 is YFSETQ in the germline V gene. The CDR3 nucleotides are TGCGCCAGCAGCTCGTGGACAGGGGAGAACACTGAAGCTTTCTTT. It codes for CASSSWTGENTEAFF.

This clonotype occurred many times. The rearrangement uses TRBV2 and TRBJ2-7; 7 bases agree with TRBD1. From germline, CDR1 is SNHLY and CDR2 FYNNEI. CDR3 length: 16 amino acids. V was pared by 4 bases and J by 0 bases, with 9 bases of the junction left unmatched. The CDR3: CASSVRQGRSSYEQYF. In DNA form, the CDR3 reads TGTGCCAGCAGTGTCCGACAGGGTAGGAGCTCCTACGAGCAGTACTTC.

This clonotype showed up many times. The chain combines TRBV5-1 with TRBJ2-7; TRBD1 aligns across 9 bases. With 4 bases clipped from V and 0 bases from J, the junction kept 8 bases outside the gene matches. From germline, CDR1 is SGHRS and CDR2 YFSETQ. The CDR3 has 16 residues. As DNA, the CDR3 is TGCGCCAGCAGCCCAGCCCCGGGACAGGGCTCCTACGAGCAGTACTTC. Its translation: CASSPAPGQGSYEQYF. The whole variable domain, remainder taken from reference TRBV5-1 and TRBJ2-7, is KAGVTQTPRYLIKTRGQQVTLSCSPISGHRSVSWYQQTPGQGLQFLFEYFSETQRNKGNFPGRFSGRQFSNSRSEMNVSTLELGDSALYLCASSPAPGQGSYEQYFGPGTRLTVT.

Note on this clonotype: A much larger clone lies a single base off, so this may be a read error. The genes are TRBV28 and TRBJ2-1; 15 nucleotides match TRBD2. With V trimmed by 8 bases and J by 6 bases, 11 bases remained unmatched. CDR1 and CDR2 (germline): MDHEN, SYDVKM. This CDR3 spans 17 amino acids. The CDR3 region is CASCPRTSGRARNEQFF. CDR3 bases: TGTGCCAGCTGTCCCCGGACTAGCGGGAGGGCCCGCAATGAGCAGTTCTTC.

V is TRBV13 and J is TRBJ1-1; 7 bases match TRBD1. CDR1 and CDR2 (germline): PRHDT, FYEKMQ (reference sequence). V shed 1 base, J shed 5 bases, and the junction held 4 bases outside the gene matches. The CDR3 is made up of 14 amino acids. CDR3 nucleotide sequence: TGTGCCAGCAGCTTAGCTGACAGGGTAACTGAAGCTTTCTTT. Protein sequence: CASSLADRVTEAFF.

This clonotype was recorded many times. The rearrangement links TRBV19 to TRBJ2-3, with 7 bases identical to TRBD2. Unmatched junction bases numbered 2, after V lost 3 bases and J lost 2 bases. Germline assignment: CDR1 LNHDA and CDR2 SQIVND (reference sequence). The CDR3 has 14 residues. In nucleotides, the CDR3 is TGTGCCAGTAGTATCGGGGGGACCACAGATACGCAGTATTTT. Protein: CASSIGGTTDTQYF. Using reference TRBV19 and TRBJ2-3 for the parts outside the CDR3, the full variable domain is DGGITQSPKYLFRKEGQNVTLSCEQNLNHDAMYWYRQDPGQGLRLIYYSQIVNDFQKGDIAEGYSVSREKKESFPLTVTSAQKNPTAFYLCASSIGGTTDTQYFGPGTRLTVL.

The chain has TRBV29-1 and TRBJ2-3; 10 bases map to TRBD1. Germline V gene data show CDR1 as SQVTM and CDR2 as ANQGSEA. This CDR3 is built from 16 residues. Unmatched junction bases numbered 16, after V lost 7 bases and J lost 6 bases. CDR3 loop: CSADGHWDRGGDTQYF. CDR3 bases: TGCAGCGCTGACGGACACTGGGACAGGGGAGGCGATACGCAGTATTTT.

The chain uses TRBV20-1 and TRBJ2-3; 9 bases are a match to TRBD2. In germline, CDR1 is DFQATT, CDR2 SNEGSKA (reference sequence). With V trimmed by 2 bases and J by 2 bases, 8 bases remained unmatched. The CDR3 is 16 residues long. The CDR3: CSARTGLAGTTDTQYF. Written as DNA, the CDR3 is TGCAGTGCTAGAACCGGCCTAGCGGGGACCACAGATACGCAGTATTTT.

This clonotype was counted only a few times. V gene TRBV27 combines with J gene TRBJ1-1; D unclear. V was trimmed by 8 bases and J by 1 base, leaving 14 bases between them. The germline gives CDR1 MNHEY, CDR2 SMNVEV (reference sequence). The CDR3 contains 14 residues. CDR3 region: CASGPLLTNTEAFF. The CDR3 nucleotides are TGTGCCAGCGGACCCCTCCTTACGAACACTGAAGCTTTCTTT.

Comment on this clonotype: This may arise from a read error, as a much more abundant clone is one base away. The chain couples TRBV30 to TRBJ2-2; D assignment may be TRBD1 or TRBD2 (6 bases each). The CDR3 runs to 15 residues. CDR1 is GTSNPN and CDR2 is SVGIG in the germline V gene (reference sequence). The CDR3 region is CARSGGQGYTGELFF. In nucleotides, the CDR3 is TGTGCCAGGAGTGGGGGGCAGGGGTACACCGGGGAGCTGTTTTTT.

This clonotype was seen at least ten times. This rearrangement joins TRBV7-3 to TRBJ2-3; TRBD1 might be the D (5 bases). V was clipped by 1 base and J by 4 bases, with 12 bases between them. Germline CDR1 SGHTA, CDR2 FQGTGA. This CDR3 spans 15 amino acids. The CDR3 DNA reads as TGTGCCAGCAGCTTAATAGGATGGGGCGCAGATACGCAGTATTTT. It is translated as CASSLIGWGADTQYF.

The V call is TRBV2, the J call TRBJ1-5; 9 nucleotides agree with TRBD1. Germline V CDR1 and CDR2: SNHLY, FYNNEI. The CDR3 runs to 15 residues. The trim removed 7 bases at V and 1 base at J, leaving 5 bases unmatched. CDR3 nucleotides: TGTGCCAGCAACGGACAGGGGTCCAGCAATCAGCCCCAGCATTTT. Translated: CASNGQGSSNQPQHF.

This clonotype was seen at least ten times. The V and J genes are TRBV7-9 and TRBJ2-5; D remains ambiguous. Looked up from germline, CDR1 is SEHNR and CDR2 is FQNEAQ (reference sequence). Trimming shortened V by 10 bases and J by 0 bases, and 15 bases separated the two germline ends. CDR3 size: 14 residues. The CDR3: CAMSENTDQETQYF. The CDR3 bases are TGTGCCATGAGCGAGAACACCGACCAAGAGACCCAGTACTTC.

The chain has TRBV12-3 or TRBV12-4 and TRBJ1-1; D is undetermined. CDR3 size: 13 residues. V was clipped by 6 bases and J by 10 bases, with 18 bases between them. Here the CDR3 DNA reads TGTGCCAGCAGCCCGTACAGTCGCGAGTCAGCTTTCTTT. Protein: CASSPYSRESAFF.

This clonotype was counted ten times or more. The chain carries TRBV5-4 and TRBJ2-3, with 7 bases aligning to TRBD1. Germline loops: CDR1 SGHNT, CDR2 YYREEE (reference sequence). The CDR3 contains 20 residues. With V trimmed by 2 bases and J by 0 bases, 18 bases remained unmatched. This CDR3 is CASSFGRTGDRHQSTDTQYF. The CDR3 region has the DNA TGTGCCAGCAGCTTTGGCCGGACAGGAGACCGTCACCAAAGCACAGATACGCAGTATTTT.

CDR3 sequence reads: CANRGVGGEKLFF. In nucleotides, the CDR3 is TGTGCCAACAGGGGTGTGGGAGGGGAAAAACTGTTTTTT. The V call is TRBV27, the J call TRBJ1-4, with TRBD1 identical over 7 bases. CDR1 is MNHEY, CDR2 SMNVEV, per germline (reference sequence). Unmatched junction bases numbered 10, after V lost 10 bases and J lost 8 bases. The CDR3 is 13 residues long.

This clonotype was seen many times. The rearrangement links TRBV12-5 to TRBJ2-4; D not resolved. V lost 6 bases and J 0 bases, leaving 9 bases between the germline ends. Germline-derived CDR1 and CDR2 are LGHNT and FRNRAP. This CDR3 comprises 14 residues. CDR3 in amino acids: CASGTALAKNIQYF. As DNA, the CDR3 is TGTGCTAGTGGCACCGCCCTAGCCAAAAACATTCAGTACTTC.

This clonotype has ten or more counts. The genes are TRBV6-2 or TRBV6-3 and TRBJ2-3; perhaps D is TRBD1 or TRBD2 (5 bases each). CDR1 and CDR2 from the germline V gene are MNHEY and SVGEGT. The length of the CDR3 is 17 residues. Trimming shortened V by 9 bases and J by 6 bases, and 28 bases separated the two germline ends. CDR3 DNA sequence: TGTGCCAGTCTCCAGATGGACTCCACTAGGGGAAGGGATACGCAGTATTTT. Its protein is CASLQMDSTRGRDTQYF.

The V gene is TRBV11-2, the J gene TRBJ2-3; TRBD2 aligns across 8 bases. The CDR3 covers 19 residues. Germline V gene lookup returns CDR1 SGHAT and CDR2 FQNNGV. With 4 bases clipped from V and 4 bases from J, the junction kept 19 bases outside the gene matches. The CDR3 loop is CASSSPIGLAGVIPDTQYF. CDR3 sequence (DNA): TGTGCCAGCAGCTCTCCAATCGGACTAGCTGGGGTGATCCCAGATACGCAGTATTTT.